The clone carrying this T cell receptor (beta chain) was detected only once. Its antigen is not identified. Trimming took 0 bases from V and 6 from J; bases not matched to a gene: 5. Germline CDR1 LGHDT, CDR2 YNNKEL (reference sequence). The CDR3 loop spans 15 amino acids. The record originates from a study of T-cell reconstitution after alpha-beta-depleted transplantation in children. The study, taken as a whole, reports: T-cell counts and diversity at one year post-transplant came mainly from newly produced T cells. In some patients, recipient T cells and intrathymic progenitors surviving conditioning explained high day-60 diversity. About two months after transplant, alpha-beta T cells reportedly came from several hundred expanded graft clones.

TCRbeta library construction was performed incorporating unique molecular identifiers. TCRdb ran MiXCR on the PCR reads and lists one entry per CDR3 protein. The table records around 120,000 distinct CDR3 sequences, 23% of them present only once. The chain carries TRBV3-1 and TRBJ2-1, with 7 bases lining up with TRBD2. This clonotype was obtained from a male patient under 10 years old who had a stem cell transplant for chronic granulomatous disease, so the T cells may come from the graft donor. Sequenced here: PBMCs, mostly from graft donor cells, sampled 180 days after TCRalphabeta/CD19-depleted stem cell transplant. CDR3 nucleotide sequence: TGTGCCAGCAGCCAAGAGGGCGGGAGTACCAATGAGCAGTTCTTC. This encodes CASSQEGGSTNEQFF.